The clone carrying this TCR beta chain was seen only a few times. No antigen is known for it. This record comes from a study of beta chain features in type 1 diabetes. Expressed TCRB transcripts were sequenced, since all the RNA that had been isolated was reverse transcribed. Sequenced by immunoSEQ multiplex PCR; TCRdb stores in-frame clones only, minus some. The sample holds around 250,000 clones, more than 13% seen once. The germline V gene encodes CDR1 SGHDN and CDR2 FVKESK. V trimming: 5 bases; J trimming: 4 bases; junction bases outside the gene matches: 8. The CDR3 consists of 15 residues. Study-wide results and limits: The study found that naive, central memory and Treg TCRB repertoires appeared more similar in patients than in healthy donors. Across all four CD4+ subsets, people with type 1 diabetes showed modestly shorter TCRB CDR3s.

Sequencing was carried out using naive CD4+ T cells from blood. The TCR sequence derives from a man aged 25-45 years with type 1 diabetes. This chain connects TRBV14 to TRBJ2-5, with 9 bases that match TRBD2. CDR3 nucleotide sequence: TGTGCCAGCAGCTTCTCGACTAGCGGCTCAGAGACCCAGTACTTC. It encodes CASSFSTSGSETQYF.